The 16 T cell receptor beta chains given below trace back to one sample, sequenced in a study of blood T cell repertoires in COVID-19. Using immunoSEQ multiplex PCR, the repertoire was profiled, and TCRdb retains in-frame clones only, with some absent. This sample has 200,000 to 300,000 clones, with 80% to 90% found just once. The sample consisted of peripheral blood. All receptors come from a woman at least 80 years old with COVID-19, enrolled during active disease.

The chain is built from TRBV18 and TRBJ2-3, with D possibly being TRBD2 (6 bases). The germline V gene encodes CDR1 KGHSH and CDR2 LQKENI. Deletions cut 2 bases from V and 3 bases from J, with 6 bases between. CDR3 length: 13 residues. The CDR3 DNA reads as TGTGCCAGCTCACCAGGGAGGACAGATACGCAGTATTTT. Translation gives CASSPGRTDTQYF.

The V gene is TRBV29-1, the J gene TRBJ2-1; no reliable D call. The CDR3 sequence is 11 residues long. Trimming stripped 7 bases from V and 5 bases from J, with 9 bases between. Per the germline V gene, CDR1 is SQVTM and CDR2 is ANQGSEA. CDR3: CSATVNNEQFF. The CDR3 DNA reads as TGCAGCGCAACAGTGAACAATGAGCAGTTCTTC.

This clone was seen only a few times. V is TRBV7-2 and J is TRBJ1-5; D unresolved. The CDR3 is 15 residues long. Germline assignment: CDR1 SGHTA and CDR2 FQGNSA. Trimming shortened V by 3 bases and J by 4 bases, and 13 bases separated the two germline ends. The CDR3 nucleotides are TGTGCCAGCAGCTTCCACCCTCTTACTAATCAGCCCCAGCATTTT. It yields the protein CASSFHPLTNQPQHF.

The chain recombines TRBV7-9 with TRBJ2-7; D is unclear. Germline loops: CDR1 SEHNR, CDR2 FQNEAQ (reference sequence). Deletions cut 1 base from V and 5 bases from J, with 12 bases between. The CDR3 totals 14 residues. The CDR3 reads CASSLGGKRNEQYF. The CDR3 DNA follows: TGTGCCAGCAGCTTAGGTGGCAAGCGAAACGAGCAGTACTTC.

The chain joins TRBV20-1 to TRBJ1-2; D remains unclear. The V gene's germline CDR1 is DFQATT and CDR2 SNEGSKA (reference sequence). The CDR3 extends over 10 amino acids. Between the trimmed V and J ends, which lost 5 bases and 7 bases, there was a span of 8 bases. CDR3 nucleotides: TGCAGTGCTCTACAGACTGGCTACACCTTC. Translating it yields CSALQTGYTF.

V usage is TRBV30 and J usage is TRBJ1-2; perhaps TRBD1 as D (5 bases). The CDR3 sequence is 14 residues long. V lost 0 bases and J lost 8, with 16 bases in between. Germline CDR1 is GTSNPN and CDR2 is SVGIG (reference sequence). Here the CDR3 reads CAWSVLQPTGGYTF. DNA of the CDR3: TGTGCCTGGAGTGTACTGCAGCCCACAGGCGGCTACACCTTC.

Concerning this clone itself: This could be a read error, since a much larger clone is one nucleotide away. The genes are TRBV5-1 and TRBJ1-1; weak D call: TRBD1 (5 bases). Per the germline V gene, CDR1 is SGHRS and CDR2 is YFSETQ. The CDR3 runs to 14 residues. CDR3 DNA: TGCACCAGCAGCTTGGAGCAGGGAAGGACTGAAGCTTTCTTT. Protein sequence: CTSSLEQGRTEAFF. The variable domain in full, with the rest retrieved from reference TRBV5-1 and TRBJ1-1, is KAGVTQTPRYLIKTRGQQVTLSCSPISGHRSVSWYQQTPGQGLQFLFEYFSETQRNKGNFPGRFSGRQFSNSRSEMNVSTLELGDSALYLCTSSLEQGRTEAFFGQGTRLTVV.

The chain uses TRBV9 and TRBJ2-3, with D hard to call. V shed 0 bases and J shed 4 bases, with 6 bases lying between them. Per germline, CDR1 SGDLS and CDR2 YYNGEE. The CDR3 has 13 amino acids. CDR3 bases: TGTGCCAGCAGCGTAGACAGACCAGATACGCAGTATTTT. This translates into CASSVDRPDTQYF.

The chain carries TRBV9 and TRBJ2-7; D perhaps matches TRBD2 (5 bases). CDR3 size: 14 residues. The V gene's germline CDR1 is SGDLS and CDR2 YYNGEE. Trimming pared 0 bases from V and 3 bases from J, leaving 10 bases between. Here the CDR3 reads CASSVGGVGYEQYF. The DNA of the CDR3 is TGTGCCAGCAGCGTAGGGGGAGTTGGCTACGAGCAGTACTTC.

The chain recombines TRBV7-2 with TRBJ2-1, with 7 bases that match TRBD2. The CDR3 covers 15 residues. The V gene's germline CDR1 is SGHTA and CDR2 FQGNSA. V lost 1 base, J lost 7 bases, and 7 bases stayed unmatched. The CDR3 is CASSLVSGAWNEQFF. The CDR3 region has the DNA TGTGCCAGCAGCTTAGTCAGCGGGGCATGGAATGAGCAGTTCTTC.

Here the CDR3 reads CASSWRGKTQYF. The CDR3 region has the DNA TGTGCCAGCAGTTGGCGGGGCAAGACCCAGTACTTC. V is TRBV28 and J is TRBJ2-5; possibly TRBD2 for D (6 bases). V lost 4 bases and J 6 bases, leaving 9 bases between the germline ends. Germline CDR1 reads MDHEN; CDR2 reads SYDVKM. This CDR3 has 12 amino acids.

The chain carries TRBV7-6 and TRBJ2-1, with 7 bases identical to TRBD2. V shed 5 bases, J shed 5 bases, and the junction held 6 bases outside the gene matches. From germline, CDR1 is SGHVS and CDR2 FNYEAQ. The CDR3 spans 14 residues. CDR3 DNA: TGTGCCAGCAGCCCTCTAGCGGCTAACAATGAGCAGTTCTTC. Amino acid sequence: CASSPLAANNEQFF.

This chain uses TRBV28 with TRBJ1-2; D may be TRBD1 (5 bases). CDR1 is MDHEN and CDR2 is SYDVKM in the germline V gene. The CDR3 contains 12 residues. Trimming cost V 9 bases and J 7 bases, with 15 bases left between them. The DNA of the CDR3 is TGTGCCAGTCAGTTGGGGCAAAGTGGCTACACCTTC. The encoded protein is CASQLGQSGYTF.

The rearrangement links TRBV3-1 (or the pseudogene TRBV3-2) to TRBJ1-6; maybe TRBD1 (6 bases). CDR3 length: 14 amino acids. Germline loops: CDR1 LGHDT, CDR2 YNNKEL (reference sequence). V was pared by 3 bases and J by 10 bases, with 13 bases between. The CDR3 bases are TGTGCCAGCAGCCAGGGGGCCCCTCGGTCACCCCTCCACTTT. This codes for CASSQGAPRSPLHF.

The rearrangement joins TRBV3-1 (or the pseudogene TRBV3-2) to TRBJ1-2; D gene ambiguous. Germline V lookup: CDR1 LGHDT, CDR2 YNNKEL (reference sequence). The CDR3 runs to 12 residues. V lost 1 base to trimming and J lost 5 bases, with 5 bases between them. For the CDR3, the DNA is TGTGCCAGCAGCCAAGGAGAATATGGCTACACCTTC. Translating it yields CASSQGEYGYTF.

The gene calls are TRBV21-1 and TRBJ2-5; the D segment call TRBD2 is taken from the table without a DNA check. TRBV21-1 is a listed pseudogene. This CDR3 spans 16 amino acids. Here the CDR3 DNA reads TGTGCCAGCAGCTTCTCACCTCGACTAGCGGGATGGGCCCAGTACTTC. It is translated as CASSFSPRLAGWAQYF.